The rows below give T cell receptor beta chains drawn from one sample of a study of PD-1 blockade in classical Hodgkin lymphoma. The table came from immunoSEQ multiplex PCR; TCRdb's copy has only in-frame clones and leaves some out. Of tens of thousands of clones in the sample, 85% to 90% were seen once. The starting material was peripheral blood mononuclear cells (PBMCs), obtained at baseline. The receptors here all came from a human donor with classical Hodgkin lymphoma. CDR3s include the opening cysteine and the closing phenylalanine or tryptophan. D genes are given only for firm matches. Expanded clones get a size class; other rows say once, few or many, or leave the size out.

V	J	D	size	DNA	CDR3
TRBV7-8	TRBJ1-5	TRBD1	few	TGTGCCAGCAGTAGCCTACAGGGGTTTCAGCCCCAGCATTTT	CASSSLQGFQPQHF
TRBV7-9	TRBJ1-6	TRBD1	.	TGTGCCAGCAGAAGTTGGGACAGGGGGGGTAATTCACCCCTCCACTTT	CASRSWDRGGNSPLHF
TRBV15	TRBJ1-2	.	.	TGTGCCACCAGCAGAGGGGGACAACGGGCTTATGGCTACACCTTC	CATSRGGQRAYGYTF
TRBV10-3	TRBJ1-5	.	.	TGTGCCAGTGAGACAGATTATAGCAATCAGCCCCAGCATTTT	CASETDYSNQPQHF
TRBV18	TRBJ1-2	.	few	TGTGCCAGCTCACCAAACATTCTGGGCCCTGGGGCCTACACCTTC	CASSPNILGPGAYTF
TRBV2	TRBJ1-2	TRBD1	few	TGTGCCAGCAGAACCGGGACAGGGGATGGCTACACCTTC	CASRTGTGDGYTF
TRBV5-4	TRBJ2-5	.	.	TGTGCCAGCAGCTTGGGAGGGACCAAAGAGACCCAGTACTTC	CASSLGGTKETQYF
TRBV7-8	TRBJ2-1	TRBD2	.	TGTGCCAGCAGTTTTTCACCCGGGACTAGCTCTTACAATGAGCAGTTCTTC	CASSFSPGTSSYNEQFF
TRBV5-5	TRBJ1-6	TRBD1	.	TGTGCCAGCAGCGCCGGGACAGGGGACTCGGATTCACCCCTCCACTTT	CASSAGTGDSDSPLHF
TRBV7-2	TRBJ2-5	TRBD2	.	TGTGCCAGCAGCGCTAGCGGGGCGATGATGGGCCAGTACTTC	CASSASGAMMGQYF
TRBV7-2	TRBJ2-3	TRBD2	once	TGTGCCAGCAGCATTCCGGGACTAGCGGTAGATACGCAGTATTTT	CASSIPGLAVDTQYF
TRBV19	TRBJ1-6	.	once	TGTGCCAGTAGTAGGCCAAATTCACCCCTCCACTTT	CASSRPNSPLHF
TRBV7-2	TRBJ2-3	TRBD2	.	TGTGCCAGCAGCTTTTTTGGCGGGGGGGCCAGTGATACGCAGTATTTT	CASSFFGGGASDTQYF
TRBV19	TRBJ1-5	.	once	TGTGCCAGTAGTAGGACACCTAGCAATCAGCCCCAGCATTTT	CASSRTPSNQPQHF
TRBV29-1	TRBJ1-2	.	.	TGCAGCGTTTTCAGTGGGGGGTCCTATGGCTACACCTTC	CSVFSGGSYGYTF
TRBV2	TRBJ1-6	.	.	TGTGCCAGCAGTGAATTCTGGAGCTCCTATAATTCACCCCTCCACTTT	CASSEFWSSYNSPLHF
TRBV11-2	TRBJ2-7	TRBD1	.	TGTGCCAGCAGCTTAGAGCAGGGGGCATCCTACGAGCAGTACTTC	CASSLEQGASYEQYF
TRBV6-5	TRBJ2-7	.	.	TGTGCCAGCAGTTACTTCCACGAGCAGTACTTC	CASSYFHEQYF
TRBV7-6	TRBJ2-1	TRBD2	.	TGTGCCAGCAGCTTATCCCCAGCGGGGGGTACCTACAATGAGCAGTTCTTC	CASSLSPAGGTYNEQFF
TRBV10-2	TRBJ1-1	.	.	TGCGCCATCACCGGGGGTAGGGACACTGAAGCTTTCTTT	CAITGGRDTEAFF
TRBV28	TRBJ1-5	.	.	TGTGCCAGCAGCCCAGGGACGTTCCCCAATCAGCCCCAGCATTTT	CASSPGTFPNQPQHF
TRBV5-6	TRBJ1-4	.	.	TGTGCCAGCAGCTTAGCAGGGATTGAAAAACTGTTTTTT	CASSLAGIEKLFF
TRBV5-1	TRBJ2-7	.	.	TGCGCCAGCAGCATCTCTCTAGGAACCTACGAGCAGTACTTC	CASSISLGTYEQYF
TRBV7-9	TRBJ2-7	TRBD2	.	TGTGCCAGCAGCTTAAAAAATCATCGAGCGGGACCTCTTTACGAGCAGTACTTC	CASSLKNHRAGPLYEQYF
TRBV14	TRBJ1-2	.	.	TGTGCCAGCAGCCAAAAAAGGGCCGGGGACTATGGCTACACCTTC	CASSQKRAGDYGYTF
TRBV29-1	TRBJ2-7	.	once	TGCAGCGTTCGGGCTAGCCTTCAGCAGGAGTACTTC	CSVRASLQQEYF
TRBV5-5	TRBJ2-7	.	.	TGTGCCAGCAGCTGGGACGGTGCCTACGAGCAGTACTTC	CASSWDGAYEQYF
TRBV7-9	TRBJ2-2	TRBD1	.	TGTGCCAGCAGATCAGCAGGGGGGAACACCGGGGAGCTGTTTTTT	CASRSAGGNTGELFF
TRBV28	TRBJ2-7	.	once	TGTGCCAGCAGCGGAAGTACGGGAGCCTACGAGCAGTACTTC	CASSGSTGAYEQYF
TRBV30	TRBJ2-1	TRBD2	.	TGTGCCTGGAGTGTAAGAAGGAGACACGGGACTAGCGGGAGCACCTACAATGAGCAGTTCTTC	CAWSVRRRHGTSGSTYNEQFF
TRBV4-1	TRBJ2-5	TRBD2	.	TGCGCCAGCAGCTATAAAGGGAGGGGGCTAGCGGGGGGCGAGACCCAGTACTTC	CASSYKGRGLAGGETQYF
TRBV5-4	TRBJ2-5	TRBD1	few	TGTGCCAGCAGCTTGCGGGACAGGGATCCGGCGACCCAGTACTTC	CASSLRDRDPATQYF
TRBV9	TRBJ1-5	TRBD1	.	TGTGCCAGCAGCGTAGCCGGACAGGCGGATCAGCCCCAGCATTTT	CASSVAGQADQPQHF
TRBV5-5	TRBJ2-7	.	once	TGTGCCAGCAGTTTGGGACTGAAGGGCATCTACGAGCAGTACTTC	CASSLGLKGIYEQYF
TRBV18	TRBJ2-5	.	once	TGTGCCAGCTCCCCGAGGCTTCAAGAGACCCAGTACTTC	CASSPRLQETQYF
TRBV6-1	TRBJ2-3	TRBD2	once	TGTGCCAGCAGTGAAGTGGCGGGGGGCCTGACAGATACGCAGTATTTT	CASSEVAGGLTDTQYF
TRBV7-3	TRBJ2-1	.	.	TGTGCCAGCAGCTTAGGAGGGCGGAAGGGGGACAATGAGCAGTTCTTC	CASSLGGRKGDNEQFF
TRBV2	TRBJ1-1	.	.	TGTGCCAGCAGTGAAGGGGAAAGGTACACTGAAGCTTTCTTT	CASSEGERYTEAFF
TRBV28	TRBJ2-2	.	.	TGTGCCAGCAGGACCCCCTCTAACACCGGGGAGCTGTTTTTT	CASRTPSNTGELFF
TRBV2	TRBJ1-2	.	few	TGTGCCAGCAGTTTTCCCTGGACGGCTAACTATGGCTACACCTTC	CASSFPWTANYGYTF
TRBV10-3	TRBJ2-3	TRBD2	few	TGTGCCATCAGTGAATCCAGCGGGGGCACAGATACGCAGTATTTT	CAISESSGGTDTQYF
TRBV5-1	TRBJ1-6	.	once	TGCGCCAGCAGCTTGAATAACTGGGATTCACCCCTCCACTTT	CASSLNNWDSPLHF
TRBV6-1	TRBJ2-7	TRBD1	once	TGTGCCAGCAGTGATCGGGACAGGGGAGGCTACGAGCAGTACTTC	CASSDRDRGGYEQYF
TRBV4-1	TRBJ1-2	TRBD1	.	TGCGCCAGCAGCCAAGTGGGACAGCCCGGACAGCTCTATGGCTACACCTTC	CASSQVGQPGQLYGYTF
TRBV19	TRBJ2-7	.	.	TGTGCCAGTGGGGTGATGGGGAACTACGAGCAGTACTTC	CASGVMGNYEQYF
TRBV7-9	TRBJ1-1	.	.	TGTGCCAGCAGCTCCCACAGGGTAGGGGAGAACACTGAAGCTTTCTTT	CASSSHRVGENTEAFF
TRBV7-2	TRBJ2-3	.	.	TGTGCCAGCAGCCCCCGGGGGACAGATACGCAGTATTTT	CASSPRGTDTQYF
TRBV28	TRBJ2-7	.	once	TGTGCCAGCACCCTAACCCCGGATTCCTACGAGCAGTACTTC	CASTLTPDSYEQYF
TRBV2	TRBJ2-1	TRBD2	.	TGTGCCAGCAGTGAAACTAGCGGGAGGGCCTCCTACAATGAGCAGTTCTTC	CASSETSGRASYNEQFF
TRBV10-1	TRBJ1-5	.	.	TGCGCCAGCAGAGTAGGGACACAGCCCCAGCATTTT	CASRVGTQPQHF
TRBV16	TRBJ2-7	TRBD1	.	TGTGCCAGCAACCCCGCGGACAGGGTCTACGAGCAGTACTTC	CASNPADRVYEQYF
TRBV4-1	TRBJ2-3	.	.	TGCGCCAGCAGCCTAGGCGGAGGGGCGCAGTATTTT	CASSLGGGAQYF